The 6 T cell receptor beta chains presented below share a single source sample, sequenced in a study of OX40 agonist ivuxolimab in advanced cancers. Produced via immunoSEQ multiplex PCR; TCRdb's table is partial and in-frame only. The table lists 55,000 to 65,000 clones, about 85% of them singletons. The starting material was CD4+ or CD8+ T cells sorted from blood, obtained in a trial of the OX40 agonist ivuxolimab. The origin of the receptors is an adult with an advanced solid tumor such as melanoma, head and neck, liver or kidney cancer.

V is TRBV19 and J is TRBJ2-7; TRBD1 matches 8 bases. V shed 4 bases and J 2 bases; nucleotides not matched to a gene: 7. This CDR3 has 15 residues. The germline CDR1 and CDR2 sequences are LNHDA and SQIVND (reference sequence). The CDR3 nucleotides are TGTGCCAGTAGTACTAGGGACAGGTACACCTACGAGCAGTACTTC. It codes for CASSTRDRYTYEQYF.

The chain carries TRBV19 and TRBJ2-7; D gene ambiguous. V dropped 5 bases and J dropped 0 bases, with 11 bases sitting between them. CDR1 LNHDA and CDR2 SQIVND come from the germline V gene (reference sequence). The CDR3 consists of 14 residues. The CDR3 protein is CASSLDTFSYEQYF. Here the CDR3 DNA reads TGTGCCAGTAGTCTTGACACATTCTCCTACGAGCAGTACTTC.

J is TRBJ2-3 and V is TRBV5-4; D remains unclear. V lost 4 bases and J 5 bases, leaving 17 bases between the germline ends. Germline CDR1 reads SGHNT; CDR2 reads YYREEE (reference sequence). The CDR3 has 15 residues. The CDR3, as DNA: TGTGCCAGCAGCCCGCAGTCCGGTCCTCGAGATACGCAGTATTTT. This encodes CASSPQSGPRDTQYF.

This chain uses TRBV5-4 with TRBJ2-7; TRBD1 matches 9 bases. The CDR3 has 14 amino acids. CDR1 and CDR2 (germline): SGHNT, YYREEE (reference sequence). J was trimmed by 3 bases and V by 4 bases; bases with no gene match: 5. As DNA, the CDR3 is TGTGCCAGCAGCGCGGGGGACAGGGACTACGAGCAGTACTTC. Its protein product is CASSAGDRDYEQYF. The entire variable domain, with the rest obtained from reference TRBV5-4 and TRBJ2-7, is as follows: ETGVTQSPTHLIKTRGQQVTLRCSSQSGHNTVSWYQQALGQGPQFIFQYYREEENGRGNFPPRFSGLQFPNYSSELNVNALELDDSALYLCASSAGDRDYEQYFGPGTRLTVT.

The chain has TRBV6-1 and TRBJ2-7; D tentatively fits TRBD1 or TRBD2 (5 bases each). Trimming left V 3 bases short and J 3 bases short, with 9 bases between. The CDR3 runs to 13 residues. CDR1 and CDR2 (germline): MNHNS, SASEGT. CDR3 protein: CASSEGPYYEQYF. In DNA form, the CDR3 reads TGTGCCAGCAGTGAGGGACCCTACTACGAGCAGTACTTC.

The chain is built from TRBV7-2 and TRBJ2-1; D remains ambiguous. The CDR3 is 13 amino acids. V was clipped by 5 bases and J by 2 bases, with 7 bases between them. Germline loops: CDR1 SGHTA, CDR2 FQGNSA. This CDR3 is CASSQDPYNEQFF. The CDR3 bases are TGTGCCAGCAGCCAGGATCCCTACAATGAGCAGTTCTTC.